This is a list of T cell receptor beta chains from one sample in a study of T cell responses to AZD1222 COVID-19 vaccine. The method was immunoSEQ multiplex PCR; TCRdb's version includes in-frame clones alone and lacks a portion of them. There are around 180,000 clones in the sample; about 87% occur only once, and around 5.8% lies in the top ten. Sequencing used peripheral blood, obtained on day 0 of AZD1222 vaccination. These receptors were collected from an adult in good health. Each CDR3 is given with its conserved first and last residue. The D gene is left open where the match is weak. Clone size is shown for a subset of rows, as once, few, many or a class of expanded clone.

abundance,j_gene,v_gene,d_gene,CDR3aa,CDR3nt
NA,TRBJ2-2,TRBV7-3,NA,CASSFQAGKTGELFF,TGTGCCAGCAGCTTTCAGGCAGGGAAAACCGGGGAGCTGTTTTTT
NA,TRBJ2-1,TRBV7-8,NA,CASSIREGGYNEQFF,TGTGCCAGCAGCATCCGGGAAGGTGGTTACAATGAGCAGTTCTTC
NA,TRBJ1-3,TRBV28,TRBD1,CASSRTGAGNTIYF,TGTGCCAGCAGTCGGACAGGGGCTGGAAACACCATATATTTT
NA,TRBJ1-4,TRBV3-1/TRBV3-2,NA,CASSQGTVTEKLFF,TGTGCCAGCAGCCAAGGGACTGTGACTGAAAAACTGTTTTTT
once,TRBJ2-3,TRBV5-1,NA,CASSLVSGSSTDTQYF,TGCGCCAGCAGCTTGGTGTCAGGCTCTAGCACAGATACGCAGTATTTT
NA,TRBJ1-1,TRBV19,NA,CASSIGGGTGNTEAFF,TGTGCCAGTAGTATAGGAGGTGGAACCGGGAACACTGAAGCTTTCTTT
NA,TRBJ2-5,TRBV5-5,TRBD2,CASSLGPGSGLAGVRETQYF,TGTGCCAGCAGCTTGGGCCCCGGATCCGGACTAGCGGGAGTACGGGAGACCCAGTACTTC
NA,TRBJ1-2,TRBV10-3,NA,CAISGRGQANYGYTF,TGTGCCATCAGTGGCAGGGGCCAAGCTAACTATGGCTACACCTTC
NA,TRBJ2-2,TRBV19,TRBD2,CASSIEEPSGTIGELFF,TGTGCCAGTAGTATAGAGGAGCCTAGCGGGACTATCGGGGAGCTGTTTTTT
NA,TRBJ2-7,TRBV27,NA,CASSSSYEQYF,TGTGCCAGCAGTAGCTCCTACGAGCAGTACTTC
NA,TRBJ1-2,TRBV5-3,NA,CARSPPGSPLDGYTF,TGTGCCAGAAGTCCACCCGGGTCCCCCTTAGATGGCTACACCTTC
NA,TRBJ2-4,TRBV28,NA,CASSDGVWGKNIQYF,TGTGCCAGCAGTGACGGGGTTTGGGGCAAAAACATTCAGTACTTC
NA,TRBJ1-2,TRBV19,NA,CASSLYSGTLNYGYTF,TGTGCCAGTAGTCTTTATTCCGGGACACTTAACTATGGCTACACCTTC
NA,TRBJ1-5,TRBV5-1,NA,CASSLRENQPQHF,TGCGCCAGCAGCTTAAGGGAGAATCAGCCCCAGCATTTT
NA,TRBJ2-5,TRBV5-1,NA,CASSLGQNQETQYF,TGCGCCAGCAGCTTGGGACAGAACCAAGAGACCCAGTACTTC
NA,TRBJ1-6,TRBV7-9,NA,CASSKPTGLNGSPLHF,TGTGCCAGCAGCAAGCCTACAGGGTTAAACGGTTCACCCCTCCACTTT
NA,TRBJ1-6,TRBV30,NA,CAWSVLKGSSYNSPLHF,TGTGCCTGGAGTGTATTAAAGGGGTCGTCCTATAATTCACCCCTCCACTTT
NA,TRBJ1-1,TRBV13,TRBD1,CASSFRQGYFMNTEAFF,TGTGCCAGCAGCTTCCGACAGGGCTATTTTATGAACACTGAAGCTTTCTTT